This T cell receptor (beta chain) was obtained from a study of cytomegalovirus exposure and HLA in healthy donors listed by TCRdb under 2017. The study in broad terms: According to a later analysis, one platform produced both the 110 or so validation repertoires and the approximately 660 repertoires of the first cohort. The study aimed to test whether signatures of past pathogen exposure could be identified by cataloging public T cell receptors. High-throughput TCR immunosequencing, statistical association of individual TCRs with disease status, and machine learning were combined to predict cytomegalovirus infection status. A separate validation cohort of roughly 110 different subjects was used in addition to the roughly 640-subject first cohort.

Library preparation employed the immunoSEQ multiplex PCR assay. The authors' pipeline ran thus. To diagnose cytomegalovirus status from the catalog of TCR beta chain sequences, a statistical classification framework was built. TCRdb took over this immuneACCESS table, retaining in-frame rearrangements with V and J assigned. Such tables are incomplete; in checked studies, under half of the missing clones stem from an unresolved V gene, and the remainder is unexplained. The V and J calls and clone size were taken over from that table, and D and trimming were inferred from the DNA. The sample table records roughly 190,000 clones; around 86% of these occur just once. The ten largest clones take up almost 1.5% of the sample. From the germline V gene, CDR1 is ENHRY and CDR2 is SYGVKD. After removal of 5 bases from V and 4 bases from J, the junction retains 7 bases not matched to a gene. Inclusive of the bounding cysteine and phenylalanine, the CDR3 is 16 residues long. Only the CDR3 part of the read is kept: 48 bases, read in frame from the first base.

Donors formed part of the validation cohort, which comprised 95 to 150 subjects and was distinct from the first cohort of 690 or so subjects. What the study reported, not specific to this receptor: Cytomegalovirus status was reported to be diagnosed by the classifier with high specificity and sensitivity in both the original and validation cohorts. The study gave a list of roughly 150 TCR beta chains associated with cytomegalovirus. All 120 repertoires were used to score co-occurrence in the validation cohort in a later analysis, because that analysis had no HLA typing for the cohort. In vitro tests confirmed that a few of the cytomegalovirus-associated TCR beta chains recognize cytomegalovirus antigens. According to the authors, the approach could potentially be generalized to other disease states and immunological phenotypes. A later analysis found that TCRs clustered in the first cohort also tended to co-occur in the 120 validation repertoires, with just under 95% of cluster scores above 0. Across donors, most TCR sequences were observed very rarely, whereas some public TCRs were present in many individuals.

Details on this clone: Its specific antigen is unknown. Base quality data are lacking; no much larger clone is found one base away.

The rearranged segments are TRBV10-3 and TRBJ2-1, with TRBD2 identical over 11 junction bases. What was sequenced was PBMCs. This clonotype originated in a young woman in good health and CMV-seronegative. The CDR3 corresponds to CAISNTSGRNYNEQFF. The nucleotide sequence is given as TGTGCCATCAGTAACACTAGCGGGAGAAATTACAATGAGCAGTTCTTC.